This T cell receptor beta chain was identified during a study of blood T cells in healthy people across ages. The CDR3 sequence is 15 residues long. CDR1 SGHRS and CDR2 YFSETQ come from the germline V gene. J lost 8 bases, V lost 0 bases, and 8 bases had no gene match. The use of a sample-barcoded 5' primer and a J-beta primer mix characterized a second PCR of roughly 6 to 12 cycles. TCRdb analysed the 5' RACE reads with MiXCR anew, one entry per CDR3 protein. Here the sample spans about 1.4 million distinct CDR3 sequences, approximately 60% being singletons. Notes on this clonotype: Its target is not known.

Study results and caveats: Age brought a roughly linear fall in TCR beta diversity measured per million T cells. Lack of knowledge of donor CMV status possibly confounded expanded clonotype changes. Because sorting was not performed, PBMCs prevented conclusive naive versus antigen-experienced comparison.

The TCR originated in a man between 18 and 29 years old in good health. The specimen sequenced was blood. The rearrangement joins TRBV5-1 to TRBJ2-1, with 7 positions matching TRBD2. In nucleotides, the CDR3 is TGCGCCAGCAGCTTGGCCGGGGGGATAGGGCATGAGCAGTTCTTC. Protein: CASSLAGGIGHEQFF.